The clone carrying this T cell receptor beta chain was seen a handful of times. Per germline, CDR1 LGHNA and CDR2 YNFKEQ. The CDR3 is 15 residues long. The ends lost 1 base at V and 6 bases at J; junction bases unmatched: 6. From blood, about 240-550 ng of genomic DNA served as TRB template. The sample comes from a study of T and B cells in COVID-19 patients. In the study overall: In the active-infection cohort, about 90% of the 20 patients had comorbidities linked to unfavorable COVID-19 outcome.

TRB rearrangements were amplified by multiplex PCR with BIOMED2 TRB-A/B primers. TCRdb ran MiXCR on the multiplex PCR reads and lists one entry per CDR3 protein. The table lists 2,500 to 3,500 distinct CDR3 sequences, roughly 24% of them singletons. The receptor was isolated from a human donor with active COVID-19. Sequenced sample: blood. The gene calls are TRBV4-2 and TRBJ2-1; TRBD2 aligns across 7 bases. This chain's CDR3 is CASSQVSGATNEQFF. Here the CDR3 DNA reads TGTGCCAGCAGCCAAGTGAGCGGGGCGACCAATGAGCAGTTCTTC.